These T cell receptor beta chains were read from a single sample in a study of OX40 agonist ivuxolimab in advanced cancers. TCRdb's table, derived via immunoSEQ multiplex PCR, lists solely in-frame clones and lacks some. The sample includes around 62,000 clones, more than 65% of them seen just once. The material sequenced was CD4+ or CD8+ T cells sorted from blood, taken in a trial of the OX40 agonist ivuxolimab. Receptor source: an adult with an advanced solid tumor such as melanoma, head and neck, liver or kidney cancer. Each CDR3 is given with its conserved first and last residue. D genes are given only for firm matches. Size is omitted from some rows. Given values are once, few, many or a class for expanded clones.

j_call: TRBJ1-5; v_call: TRBV28; d_call: NA; clone_size: NA; cdr3_aa: CASSILDRNQPQHF; cdr3_nt: TGTGCCAGCAGTATCCTCGACAGAAATCAGCCCCAGCATTTT
j_call: TRBJ2-1; v_call: TRBV27; d_call: NA; clone_size: few; cdr3_aa: CASSFLLRGNEQFF; cdr3_nt: TGTGCCAGCAGTTTTCTCCTCCGGGGAAATGAGCAGTTCTTC
j_call: TRBJ1-4; v_call: TRBV7-8; d_call: TRBD1; clone_size: NA; cdr3_aa: CASSAQGARGEKLFF; cdr3_nt: TGTGCCAGCAGCGCACAGGGGGCTCGTGGTGAAAAACTGTTTTTT
j_call: TRBJ2-5; v_call: TRBV11-1; d_call: TRBD2; clone_size: NA; cdr3_aa: CASSFDGGAEETQYF; cdr3_nt: TGTGCCAGCAGCTTTGACGGGGGGGCCGAAGAGACCCAGTACTTC
j_call: TRBJ2-4; v_call: TRBV28; d_call: NA; clone_size: NA; cdr3_aa: CASSPWEIAKNIQYF; cdr3_nt: TGTGCCAGCAGCCCCTGGGAAATAGCCAAAAACATTCAGTACTTC
j_call: TRBJ2-7; v_call: TRBV4-3; d_call: TRBD2; clone_size: NA; cdr3_aa: CASSPDSGRVSWEQYF; cdr3_nt: TGCGCCAGCAGCCCAGATAGCGGGAGGGTCAGCTGGGAGCAGTACTTC
j_call: TRBJ1-1; v_call: TRBV28; d_call: NA; clone_size: NA; cdr3_aa: CASSRPQGSGTEAFF; cdr3_nt: TGTGCCAGCAGTCGTCCACAGGGTAGTGGCACTGAAGCTTTCTTT
j_call: TRBJ2-1; v_call: TRBV7-2; d_call: NA; clone_size: NA; cdr3_aa: CASSSTGTPYNEQFF; cdr3_nt: TGTGCCAGCAGCTCTACCGGGACGCCGTACAATGAGCAGTTCTTC
j_call: TRBJ1-5; v_call: TRBV6-1; d_call: NA; clone_size: many; cdr3_aa: CASSERAQPQHF; cdr3_nt: TGTGCCAGCAGTGAAAGGGCTCAGCCCCAGCATTTT
j_call: TRBJ1-6; v_call: TRBV2; d_call: NA; clone_size: NA; cdr3_aa: CASFDGGLGGNSPLHF; cdr3_nt: TGTGCCAGCTTCGACGGGGGCTTGGGGGGAAATTCACCCCTCCACTTT
j_call: TRBJ1-5; v_call: TRBV27; d_call: TRBD1; clone_size: NA; cdr3_aa: CASSSTDRVGVANQPQHF; cdr3_nt: TGTGCCAGCAGTTCCACCGACAGGGTAGGGGTCGCGAATCAGCCCCAGCATTTT
j_call: TRBJ1-2; v_call: TRBV7-2; d_call: NA; clone_size: once; cdr3_aa: CASSLSVAGPSYGYTF; cdr3_nt: TGTGCCAGCAGCTTATCAGTCGCAGGGCCAAGCTATGGCTACACCTTC
j_call: TRBJ2-5; v_call: TRBV4-1; d_call: NA; clone_size: NA; cdr3_aa: CASSSQGQQYF; cdr3_nt: TGCGCCAGCAGCTCACAGGGTCAGCAGTACTTC
j_call: TRBJ2-2; v_call: TRBV7-3; d_call: TRBD1; clone_size: once; cdr3_aa: CASSWGQENTGELFF; cdr3_nt: TGTGCCAGCAGCTGGGGACAGGAGAACACCGGGGAGCTGTTTTTT
j_call: TRBJ1-4; v_call: TRBV10-2; d_call: NA; clone_size: NA; cdr3_aa: CASGDTIKLFF; cdr3_nt: TGCGCCAGTGGGGACACCATAAAACTGTTTTTT
j_call: TRBJ2-6; v_call: TRBV30; d_call: NA; clone_size: NA; cdr3_aa: CAWGDRSGANVLTF; cdr3_nt: TGTGCCTGGGGGGACCGCTCTGGGGCCAACGTCCTGACTTTC
j_call: TRBJ2-3; v_call: TRBV7-9; d_call: NA; clone_size: NA; cdr3_aa: CASSLSVTDTQYF; cdr3_nt: TGTGCCAGCAGCTTATCCGTAACAGATACGCAGTATTTT
j_call: TRBJ1-6; v_call: TRBV5-6; d_call: NA; clone_size: NA; cdr3_aa: CASSWGRGGSSYNSPLHF; cdr3_nt: TGTGCCAGCAGCTGGGGCCGAGGGGGAAGCTCCTATAATTCACCCCTCCACTTT
j_call: TRBJ1-6; v_call: TRBV4-1; d_call: NA; clone_size: NA; cdr3_aa: CASSQGELSPLHF; cdr3_nt: TGCGCCAGCAGCCAAGGGGAACTTTCACCCCTCCACTTT
j_call: TRBJ1-4; v_call: TRBV18; d_call: NA; clone_size: NA; cdr3_aa: CASSPTKTKLFF; cdr3_nt: TGTGCCAGCTCACCGACCAAGACAAAATTGTTTTTT
j_call: TRBJ1-2; v_call: TRBV4-1; d_call: TRBD1; clone_size: few; cdr3_aa: CASSQDRSGQGNYGYTF; cdr3_nt: TGCGCCAGCAGCCAAGATCGCTCCGGACAGGGAAACTATGGCTACACCTTC
j_call: TRBJ1-4; v_call: TRBV28; d_call: TRBD1; clone_size: NA; cdr3_aa: CASSRADRGRDEKLFF; cdr3_nt: TGTGCCAGCAGCCGCGCCGACAGGGGGCGAGATGAAAAACTGTTTTTT
j_call: TRBJ1-1; v_call: TRBV7-2; d_call: NA; clone_size: NA; cdr3_aa: CASSSDSLNTEAFF; cdr3_nt: TGTGCCAGCAGCTCTGACAGTTTGAACACTGAAGCTTTCTTT
j_call: TRBJ1-4; v_call: TRBV28; d_call: TRBD1; clone_size: NA; cdr3_aa: CASSLLPRTGSEKLFF; cdr3_nt: TGTGCCAGCAGTTTATTACCTCGGACAGGGAGTGAAAAACTGTTTTTT
j_call: TRBJ2-6; v_call: TRBV4-1; d_call: NA; clone_size: once; cdr3_aa: CASSRGFRTGPGSGANVLTF; cdr3_nt: TGCGCCAGCAGCCGAGGGTTCCGTACAGGGCCTGGCTCTGGGGCCAACGTCCTGACTTTC
j_call: TRBJ2-7; v_call: TRBV4-2; d_call: NA; clone_size: NA; cdr3_aa: CASSQMGSSYEQYF; cdr3_nt: TGTGCCAGCAGCCAGATGGGGAGCTCCTACGAGCAGTACTTC
j_call: TRBJ1-1; v_call: TRBV5-1; d_call: NA; clone_size: NA; cdr3_aa: CASRGRLNTEAFF; cdr3_nt: TGCGCCAGCAGGGGCAGACTGAACACTGAAGCTTTCTTT
j_call: TRBJ1-1; v_call: TRBV7-9; d_call: NA; clone_size: NA; cdr3_aa: CASSLGVRGSNTEAFF; cdr3_nt: TGTGCCAGCAGCTTAGGTGTAAGGGGTTCGAACACTGAAGCTTTCTTT
j_call: TRBJ1-5; v_call: TRBV23-1; d_call: NA; clone_size: NA; cdr3_aa: CASSQMHF; cdr3_nt: TGCGCCAGCAGTCAAATGCATTTT
j_call: TRBJ2-7; v_call: TRBV19; d_call: NA; clone_size: NA; cdr3_aa: CASRMQFQGGYEQYF; cdr3_nt: TGTGCCAGTAGGATGCAGTTCCAAGGGGGCTACGAGCAGTACTTC
j_call: TRBJ1-6; v_call: TRBV2; d_call: NA; clone_size: few; cdr3_aa: CASSSYNSPLHF; cdr3_nt: TGTGCCAGCAGCTCCTATAATTCACCCCTCCACTTT
j_call: TRBJ2-1; v_call: TRBV7-2; d_call: NA; clone_size: NA; cdr3_aa: CASSLARYRFF; cdr3_nt: TGTGCCAGCAGCTTAGCGCGTTACCGGTTCTTC
j_call: TRBJ1-2; v_call: TRBV4-1; d_call: NA; clone_size: medium-sized; cdr3_aa: CASSQETGRGYTF; cdr3_nt: TGCGCCAGCAGCCAAGAGACAGGCCGCGGCTACACCTTC
j_call: TRBJ1-4; v_call: TRBV2; d_call: TRBD1; clone_size: NA; cdr3_aa: CASSDNRGQGAEKLFF; cdr3_nt: TGTGCCAGCAGTGATAATCGGGGACAGGGGGCAGAAAAACTGTTTTTT
j_call: TRBJ2-3; v_call: TRBV19; d_call: NA; clone_size: NA; cdr3_aa: CASSEENTQYF; cdr3_nt: TGTGCCAGCTCTGAAGAGAATACGCAGTATTTT
j_call: TRBJ2-7; v_call: TRBV4-3; d_call: NA; clone_size: NA; cdr3_aa: CASSDPQGAYEQYF; cdr3_nt: TGCGCCAGCAGCGACCCCCAAGGGGCCTACGAGCAGTACTTC
j_call: TRBJ1-5; v_call: TRBV28; d_call: NA; clone_size: NA; cdr3_aa: CASSSGATGNQPQHF; cdr3_nt: TGTGCCAGCAGTTCGGGGGCAACAGGGAATCAGCCCCAGCATTTT
j_call: TRBJ2-3; v_call: TRBV7-9; d_call: NA; clone_size: NA; cdr3_aa: CASSPGLSGSRTDTQYF; cdr3_nt: TGTGCCAGCAGCCCAGGCCTTTCGGGTTCGAGGACAGATACGCAGTATTTT
j_call: TRBJ1-6; v_call: TRBV2; d_call: NA; clone_size: NA; cdr3_aa: CASRGWNSPLHF; cdr3_nt: TGTGCCAGCAGGGGGTGGAATTCACCCCTCCACTTT
j_call: TRBJ1-2; v_call: TRBV11-2; d_call: NA; clone_size: NA; cdr3_aa: CASSLFIADGYTF; cdr3_nt: TGTGCCAGCAGCTTGTTCATTGCGGACGGCTACACCTTC
j_call: TRBJ2-1; v_call: TRBV9; d_call: NA; clone_size: NA; cdr3_aa: CASSVGGLMNEQFF; cdr3_nt: TGTGCCAGCAGCGTAGGCGGACTAATGAATGAGCAGTTCTTC
j_call: TRBJ1-6; v_call: TRBV28; d_call: TRBD1; clone_size: few; cdr3_aa: CASRTDRGNSPLHF; cdr3_nt: TGTGCCAGCAGAACGGACAGGGGGAATTCACCCCTCCACTTT
j_call: TRBJ2-1; v_call: TRBV9; d_call: NA; clone_size: NA; cdr3_aa: CASSVAPLYNSEQFF; cdr3_nt: TGTGCCAGCAGCGTAGCCCCCCTCTACAATAGTGAGCAGTTCTTC
j_call: TRBJ1-4; v_call: TRBV19; d_call: TRBD1; clone_size: NA; cdr3_aa: CASSGGQTGEKLFF; cdr3_nt: TGTGCCAGTTCGGGGGGACAGACGGGTGAAAAACTGTTTTTT
j_call: TRBJ2-2; v_call: TRBV9; d_call: NA; clone_size: NA; cdr3_aa: CASSVVGHTGELFF; cdr3_nt: TGTGCCAGCAGCGTAGTCGGTCACACCGGGGAGCTGTTTTTT
j_call: TRBJ1-1; v_call: TRBV7-2; d_call: TRBD1; clone_size: NA; cdr3_aa: CASRLQGAKGTEAFF; cdr3_nt: TGTGCCAGCAGACTACAGGGGGCTAAGGGGACTGAAGCTTTCTTT
j_call: TRBJ1-6; v_call: TRBV25-1; d_call: TRBD1; clone_size: NA; cdr3_aa: CASSYHRGLNSPLHF; cdr3_nt: TGTGCCAGCAGTTACCACAGGGGCCTTAATTCACCCCTCCACTTT
j_call: TRBJ2-1; v_call: TRBV25-1; d_call: NA; clone_size: NA; cdr3_aa: CASSVPGREQFF; cdr3_nt: TGTGCCAGCAGTGTCCCAGGGAGGGAGCAGTTCTTC
j_call: TRBJ1-3; v_call: TRBV28; d_call: NA; clone_size: NA; cdr3_aa: CASSLGGWGNTIYF; cdr3_nt: TGTGCCAGCAGTTTGGGGGGATGGGGAAACACCATATATTTT
j_call: TRBJ1-2; v_call: TRBV4-3; d_call: NA; clone_size: NA; cdr3_aa: CASSQAGTVNYGYTF; cdr3_nt: TGCGCCAGCAGCCAAGCCGGGACCGTCAACTATGGCTACACCTTC
j_call: TRBJ1-5; v_call: TRBV18; d_call: TRBD1; clone_size: NA; cdr3_aa: CASSAGTGVREPQHF; cdr3_nt: TGTGCCAGCTCTGCCGGGACAGGGGTACGAGAGCCCCAGCATTTT
j_call: TRBJ2-7; v_call: TRBV4-1; d_call: TRBD1; clone_size: NA; cdr3_aa: CASSQEGQGIYEQYF; cdr3_nt: TGCGCCAGCAGCCAAGAAGGACAGGGGATCTACGAGCAGTACTTC
j_call: TRBJ2-1; v_call: TRBV7-9; d_call: TRBD1; clone_size: NA; cdr3_aa: CASSFTGTGEYNEQFF; cdr3_nt: TGTGCCAGCAGCTTCACCGGGACAGGGGAGTACAATGAGCAGTTCTTC
j_call: TRBJ2-7; v_call: TRBV6-4; d_call: TRBD2; clone_size: NA; cdr3_aa: CASSPIAGVGEQYF; cdr3_nt: TGTGCCAGCAGTCCCATAGCGGGAGTAGGCGAGCAGTACTTC
j_call: TRBJ1-2; v_call: TRBV18; d_call: NA; clone_size: NA; cdr3_aa: CASSRSPDDANYGYTF; cdr3_nt: TGTGCCAGCTCACGAAGCCCAGATGATGCTAACTATGGCTACACCTTC
j_call: TRBJ1-3; v_call: TRBV7-8; d_call: TRBD1; clone_size: NA; cdr3_aa: CASSLIRDRLPGNTIYF; cdr3_nt: TGTGCCAGCAGCTTAATCCGGGACAGGCTCCCTGGAAACACCATATATTTT
j_call: TRBJ2-5; v_call: TRBV10-2; d_call: TRBD2; clone_size: NA; cdr3_aa: CASSEIKTSGSVKTQYF; cdr3_nt: TGCGCCAGCAGCGAGATCAAGACTAGCGGGAGTGTAAAGACCCAGTACTTC
j_call: TRBJ1-2; v_call: TRBV6-1; d_call: NA; clone_size: few; cdr3_aa: CASSELGGPPGGYTF; cdr3_nt: TGTGCCAGCAGTGAATTGGGGGGGCCGCCAGGAGGCTACACCTTC
j_call: TRBJ2-1; v_call: TRBV11-2; d_call: TRBD2; clone_size: NA; cdr3_aa: CASTGGLAGGTYNEQFF; cdr3_nt: TGTGCCAGCACCGGAGGCTTAGCGGGGGGGACCTACAATGAGCAGTTCTTC